This T cell receptor (beta chain) was documented in a study of shared clonotypes between healthy human individuals. General study points: Sorted-subset sequencing, rarefaction showed, was incomplete despite large depth. The study found approximately 5% of naive CD4 clonotypes shared across a handful of donors. What naive subsets generally showed was a larger estimated richness than memory subsets showed.

Germline CDR1 and CDR2: SNHLY and FYNNEI. Trimming stripped 4 bases from V and 3 bases from J, with 10 bases between. The CDR3 runs to 13 residues. Sequenced by immunoSEQ multiplex PCR; TCRdb stores in-frame clones only, minus some. Of about 2.5 million clones in the sample, 80% to 95% were seen once. Each donor was a Caucasian adult residing in Nashville, Tennessee. Turning to this clone: Its antigen is not known.

V usage is TRBV2 and J usage is TRBJ2-7; TRBD2 might be the D (5 bases). The sample taken for sequencing was naive CD4+ T cells from PBMCs. Subset of the sample: CD45RA+ positively selected. The sequence was obtained from a man younger than 35 in good health. Some clones in this sample may be carry-over from other donors' samples. Here the CDR3 reads CASSAEANYEQYF. The CDR3 nucleotides read TGTGCCAGCAGTGCGGAGGCTAACTACGAGCAGTACTTC. Complete variable domain (other parts from reference TRBV2 and TRBJ2-7): EPEVTQTPSHQVTQMGQEVILRCVPISNHLYFYWYRQILGQKVEFLVSFYNNEISEKSEIFDDQFSVERPDGSNFTLKIRSTKLEDSAMYFCASSAEANYEQYFGPGTRLTVT.